This T cell receptor beta chain was obtained from a study of T cell changes during pregnancy in multiple sclerosis. Libraries were prepared by immunoSEQ multiplex PCR; TCRdb keeps only in-frame clonotypes and omits some of them. The sample lists about 36,000 clones; over 90% were seen once. From germline, CDR1 is LNHDA and CDR2 SQIVND (reference sequence). J gave up 2 bases and V 10 bases, and 4 bases lay outside the gene matches. The CDR3 is made up of 12 amino acids. Here the sequenced sample was CD4+ T cells from peripheral blood mononuclear cells, taken in the third trimester of pregnancy. The clonotype originates from a female donor in good health, enrolled as a control in a pregnancy study. The chain joins TRBV19 to TRBJ1-2, with 7 bases identical to TRBD1. CDR3: CATLQGNYGYTF. In DNA form, the CDR3 reads TGTGCCACCCTACAGGGGAACTATGGCTACACCTTC.